A selection of T cell receptor beta chains follows, all from one sample in a study of T cells after yellow fever vaccination. TCRdb analysed the 5' RACE reads with MiXCR anew, one entry per CDR3 protein. The data contain about 320,000 distinct CDR3 sequences, around 6.8% of them singletons. The sample was PBMCs, taken about 49 days after the first yellow fever vaccination. The receptors stem from a man aged 18 to 29 who received the YFV17D yellow fever vaccine. CDR3s include the opening cysteine and the closing phenylalanine or tryptophan. Each record gives: clone size, J gene, D gene, V gene, CDR3 protein, CDR3 DNA. The D gene is left open where the match is weak. The size entry is marked missing in some rows and otherwise reads once, few, many or a size class.

>few|TRBJ2-1|.|TRBV4-1
CASSQVGGLTYNEQFF
TGCGCCAGCAGCCAAGTTGGGGGGCTGACCTACAATGAGCAGTTCTTC
>.|TRBJ2-7|.|TRBV27
CASSLSLQTYEQYF
TGTGCCAGCAGTTTATCGTTGCAGACCTACGAGCAGTACTTC
>.|TRBJ2-1|.|TRBV3-1
CASSQGPPGNEQFF
TGTGCCAGCAGCCAAGGGCCCCCCGGCAATGAGCAGTTCTTC
>many|TRBJ2-2|TRBD1|TRBV12-3/TRBV12-4
CASSLNTGGNGELFF
TGTGCCAGCAGTTTAAACACAGGGGGCAACGGGGAGCTGTTTTTT
>many|TRBJ2-4|.|TRBV20-1
CSARAVTKNIQYF
TGCAGTGCTAGAGCCGTCACCAAAAACATTCAGTACTTC
>few|TRBJ2-7|.|TRBV12-3/TRBV12-4
CASSLGRGLSYF
TGTGCCAGCAGTTTGGGCCGGGGGCTATCGTACTTC
>few|TRBJ1-2|TRBD1|TRBV19
CASWTGGSGYTF
TGTGCCAGCTGGACAGGGGGCTCTGGCTACACCTTC
>.|TRBJ1-5|.|TRBV6-1
CASSLSLGDQPQHF
TGTGCCAGCAGCCTCTCCCTAGGGGATCAGCCCCAGCATTTT
>few|TRBJ2-7|TRBD2|TRBV12-3/TRBV12-4
CASSFGGSGEQYF
TGTGCCAGCAGTTTCGGGGGGTCGGGGGAGCAGTACTTC
>.|TRBJ2-6|TRBD1|TRBV10-3
CATRKGGVISGANVQTF
TGTGCCACCCGAAAAGGGGGCGTAATCTCTGGGGCCAACGTCCAGACTTTC
>.|TRBJ1-1|.|TRBV10-3
CATSYPDEGTEAFF
TGTGCCACCTCTTACCCGGATGAGGGCACTGAAGCTTTCTTT
>many|TRBJ2-2|TRBD1|TRBV19
CASSRGQGRLDTGELFF
TGTGCCAGTAGTAGGGGACAGGGGAGGCTCGACACCGGGGAGCTGTTTTTT
>.|TRBJ2-5|TRBD1|TRBV10-1
CASRAGQAAAETQYF
TGCGCCAGCAGGGCCGGACAGGCCGCGGCCGAGACCCAGTACTTC
>few|TRBJ2-1|.|TRBV12-5
CASGLFTNEQFF
TGTGCTAGTGGTTTGTTCACCAATGAGCAGTTCTTC
>many|TRBJ2-3|.|TRBV6-1
CASSERSGTQYF
TGTGCCAGCAGTGAAAGGTCAGGCACGCAGTATTTT
>.|TRBJ2-5|TRBD1|TRBV9
CASSVEGAYEETQYF
TGTGCCAGCAGCGTAGAGGGGGCCTACGAAGAGACCCAGTACTTC
>few|TRBJ2-3|TRBD2|TRBV4-3
CASSQVELAGAEGDTQYF
TGCGCCAGCAGCCAAGTGGAATTAGCGGGGGCCGAGGGAGATACGCAGTATTTT
>.|TRBJ2-2|.|TRBV5-4
CASSQEEGSNTGELFF
TGTGCCAGCAGCCAGGAAGAGGGTTCGAACACCGGGGAGCTGTTTTTT
>many|TRBJ2-4|.|TRBV19
CASSIRRDQYF
TGTGCCAGTAGTATCAGACGGGATCAGTACTTC
>.|TRBJ1-1|TRBD1|TRBV28
CASSRGDRGNTEAFF
TGTGCCAGCAGTCGGGGGGACAGGGGCAACACTGAAGCTTTCTTT
>many|TRBJ2-7|.|TRBV19
CASSIARRGAYEQYF
TGTGCCAGTAGTATAGCCAGGAGAGGAGCCTACGAGCAGTACTTC
>.|TRBJ1-5|.|TRBV10-3
CARTDLQGNSNQPQHF
TGTGCCAGAACAGATCTACAGGGAAATAGCAATCAGCCCCAGCATTTT
>.|TRBJ1-6|.|TRBV7-8
CASSVGQPHNSPLHF
TGTGCCAGCAGCGTCGGACAGCCTCATAATTCACCCCTCCACTTT
>.|TRBJ2-7|.|TRBV20-1
CSAQGWAGNDYEQYF
TGCAGTGCCCAAGGGTGGGCAGGGAACGACTACGAGCAGTACTTC
>.|TRBJ1-1|TRBD1|TRBV19
CASSTYRGPRNTEAFF
TGTGCCAGTAGTACCTACAGGGGCCCTCGGAACACTGAAGCTTTCTTT
>many|TRBJ2-7|.|TRBV6-6
CASRGTGFYEQYF
TGTGCCAGCAGGGGAACAGGGTTTTACGAGCAGTACTTC
>few|TRBJ2-3|TRBD1|TRBV4-2
CASSQDSMGQKDTDTQYF
TGTGCCAGCAGCCAAGATAGTATGGGACAGAAAGACACAGATACGCAGTATTTT
>few|TRBJ2-1|TRBD2|TRBV29-1
CSVVYGGGAYNEQFF
TGCAGCGTTGTGTACGGCGGGGGGGCCTACAATGAGCAGTTCTTC
>.|TRBJ2-7|.|TRBV7-2
CASSASSAGGYEQYF
TGTGCCAGCAGCGCATCCTCGGCAGGGGGGTACGAGCAGTACTTC
>few|TRBJ2-5|.|TRBV12-3/TRBV12-4
CASSSLTGETQYF
TGTGCCAGCAGCTCTCTCACGGGAGAGACCCAGTACTTC
>many|TRBJ2-5|.|TRBV6-2/TRBV6-3
CASMRLRDGEETQYF
TGTGCCAGCATGCGGCTCAGGGACGGAGAAGAGACCCAGTACTTC
>.|TRBJ2-3|TRBD1|TRBV4-3
CASSQGYRTGRTDTQYF
TGCGCCAGCAGCCAAGGGTACAGGACAGGGAGAACAGATACGCAGTATTTT
>.|TRBJ2-3|TRBD2|TRBV6-1
CASTTGLAGGVLTQYF
TGTGCCAGCACTACAGGACTAGCGGGGGGAGTTCTAACGCAGTATTTT
>many|TRBJ2-3|.|TRBV5-1
CASSSGTNSVTDTQYF
TGCGCCAGCAGCTCAGGAACCAACTCTGTCACAGATACGCAGTATTTT
>.|TRBJ2-2|TRBD2|TRBV5-1
CASSLGTSGPTGELFF
TGCGCCAGCAGCCTTGGGACTAGCGGACCTACCGGGGAGCTGTTTTTT
>few|TRBJ2-3|TRBD1|TRBV12-3/TRBV12-4
CASSYRGQQDF
TGTGCCAGCAGTTATAGGGGACAGCAGGATTTT
>many|TRBJ2-3|.|TRBV7-9
CASSLRGEELGTDTQYF
TGTGCCAGCAGCTTACGTGGGGAGGAGCTCGGCACAGATACGCAGTATTTT
>few|TRBJ1-1|.|TRBV5-1
CASSIRQANTEAFF
TGCGCCAGCAGCATAAGACAGGCGAACACTGAAGCTTTCTTT
>.|TRBJ1-4|.|TRBV20-1
CSAKRAATNEKLFF
TGCAGTGCCAAGAGGGCGGCAACTAATGAAAAACTGTTTTTT
>.|TRBJ2-5|TRBD2|TRBV7-7
CASSLGPGRELTRETQYF
TGTGCCAGCAGCTTAGGGCCCGGGAGGGAACTCACCCGTGAGACCCAGTACTTC
>.|TRBJ2-1|TRBD1|TRBV5-1
CASSEGQGGNEQFF
TGCGCCAGCAGCGAGGGACAGGGCGGGAATGAGCAGTTCTTC
>few|TRBJ2-5|TRBD2|TRBV7-2
CASSLAPSGGETQYF
TGTGCCAGCAGCTTAGCCCCTAGCGGGGGAGAGACCCAGTACTTC
>many|TRBJ2-1|.|TRBV12-3/TRBV12-4
CASSGDNSYNEQFF
TGTGCCAGCAGTGGCGACAACTCCTACAATGAGCAGTTCTTC
>few|TRBJ1-5|.|TRBV4-3
CASSQDHNQPQHF
TGCGCCAGCAGCCAAGATCATAATCAGCCCCAGCATTTT
>.|TRBJ1-3|.|TRBV25-1
CASSAAGIGNTIYF
TGTGCCAGCAGTGCCGCGGGGATCGGAAACACCATATATTTT
>.|TRBJ1-3|.|TRBV7-9
CASSPWGKEDGNTIYF
TGTGCCAGCAGCCCCTGGGGGAAGGAAGATGGAAACACCATATATTTT
>few|TRBJ2-1|TRBD2|TRBV20-1
CSARALLAEAFNEQFF
TGCAGTGCTAGAGCCTTACTAGCGGAGGCCTTCAATGAGCAGTTCTTC
>.|TRBJ2-1|.|TRBV18
CASSLGRVGYNEQFF
TGTGCCAGCTCACTCGGCAGGGTGGGATACAATGAGCAGTTCTTC
>few|TRBJ2-5|.|TRBV29-1
CSQLRGQKETQYF
TGCAGCCAGCTCCGGGGCCAGAAAGAGACCCAGTACTTC